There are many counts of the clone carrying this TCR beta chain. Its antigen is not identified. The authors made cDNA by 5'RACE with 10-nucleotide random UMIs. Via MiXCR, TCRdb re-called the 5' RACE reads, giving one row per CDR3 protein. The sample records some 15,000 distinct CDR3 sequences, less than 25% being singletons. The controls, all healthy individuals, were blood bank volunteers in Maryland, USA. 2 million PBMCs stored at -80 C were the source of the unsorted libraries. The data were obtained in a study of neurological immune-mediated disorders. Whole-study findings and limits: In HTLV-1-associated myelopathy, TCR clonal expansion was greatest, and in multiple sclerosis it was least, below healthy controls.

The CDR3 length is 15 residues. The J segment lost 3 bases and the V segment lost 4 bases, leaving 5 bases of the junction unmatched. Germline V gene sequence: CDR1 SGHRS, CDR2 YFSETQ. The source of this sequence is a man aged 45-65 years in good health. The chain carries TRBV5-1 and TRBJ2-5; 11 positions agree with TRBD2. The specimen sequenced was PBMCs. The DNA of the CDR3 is TGCGCCAGCAGCCTTGGGACTAGCGGAAAAGAGACCCAGTACTTC. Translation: CASSLGTSGKETQYF. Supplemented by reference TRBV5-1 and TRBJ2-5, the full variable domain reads KAGVTQTPRYLIKTRGQQVTLSCSPISGHRSVSWYQQTPGQGLQFLFEYFSETQRNKGNFPGRFSGRQFSNSRSEMNVSTLELGDSALYLCASSLGTSGKETQYFGPGTRLLVL.